This T cell receptor beta chain is from a study of blood T cells in healthy people across ages. Findings of the study overall: Estimated diversity that came from one million T cells was considered an underestimate. Aged donors had fewer naive CD4+ cells and lower diversity than long-lived donors.

On this clonotype: What it binds is unknown.

Alongside a J-beta primer mix, a sample-barcoded 5' primer served in a second PCR lasting roughly 6 to 11 cycles. Each cDNA molecule received a tag from a template-switch adaptor that had 12 random nucleotides. In TCRdb, the 5' RACE reads were re-called with MiXCR into one record per CDR3 protein. This table has 1,500,000 or so distinct CDR3 sequences, around 55% appearing once. CDR1 and CDR2 from the germline V gene are MGHRA and YSYEKL. This CDR3 comprises 14 residues. This chain connects TRBV4-1 to TRBJ2-4; D is uncertain. The DNA end is a closer match to TRBJ2-7, so the J assignment may be wrong. Material: blood. This clonotype originated in a man aged 18 to 29 in good health. CDR3 in DNA: TGCGCCAGCAGCCAAGACACTCTGTGGGACGAGCAGTACTTC. Translated: CASSQDTLWDEQYF.